The clone carrying this T cell receptor beta chain was counted ten times or more. The germline gives CDR1 SGHTA, CDR2 FQGNSA. V lost 6 bases and J lost 4, with 13 bases in between. This CDR3 comprises 14 residues. Using RNA transcripts as the source, TCR beta CDR3 regions were amplified. HTBI primers were employed in a first-round RT-PCR of the TCR CDR3. Each CDR3 protein is one row after TCRdb ran MiXCR on the multiplex PCR reads. Of about 210,000 distinct CDR3 sequences in the sample, 15% to 20% are singletons; the top ten hold around 47%. These data belong to a study of T cells in Graves' hyperthyroidism and ophthalmopathy.

The TCR comes from a man between 35 and 55 years old with Graves' hyperthyroidism. Sequenced: blood. This chain uses TRBV7-2 with TRBJ1-3; TRBD1 might be the D (5 bases). The CDR3 region is CASRGGGAGNTIYF. Written as DNA, the CDR3 is TGTGCCAGCAGGGGGGGGGGAGCCGGAAACACCATATATTTT. Variable domain in full (rest from reference TRBV7-2 and TRBJ1-3): GAGVSQSPSNKVTEKGKDVELRCDPISGHTALYWYRQSLGQGLEFLIYFQGNSAPDKSGLPSDRFSAERTGGSVSTLTIQRTQQEDSAVYLCASRGGGAGNTIYFGEGSWLTVV.